Following are 12 T cell receptor beta chains from one sample sequenced in a study of cytomegalovirus exposure and HLA in healthy donors. PCR involved 60 Vbeta and 13 Jbeta primers. Clones were read by immunoSEQ multiplex PCR, and TCRdb kept only the in-frame ones, dropping some. In the table there are about 120,000 clones, around 83% of which are singletons. Sequences were obtained from PBMCs. These receptors originate from an older woman in good health and CMV-seropositive.

This clone was counted between two and nine times. J is TRBJ2-2 and V is TRBV6-5; D perhaps matches TRBD1 (6 bases). Between the trimmed V and J ends, which lost 6 bases and 6 bases, there was a span of 17 bases. The CDR3 is made up of 15 amino acids. The V gene's germline CDR1 is MNHEY and CDR2 SVGAGI. This CDR3 is CASSRFGTSPGELFF. In DNA form, the CDR3 reads TGTGCCAGCAGCCGTTTCGGGACATCACCCGGGGAGCTGTTTTTT.

The chain joins TRBV28 to TRBJ2-7, with a tentative D call TRBD2 (5 bases). Germline-derived CDR1 and CDR2 are MDHEN and SYDVKM. The CDR3 has 13 residues. V dropped 0 bases and J dropped 7 bases, with 10 bases sitting between them. CDR3 sequence reads: CASSLWGRREQYF. The CDR3 DNA is TGTGCCAGCAGTTTATGGGGCCGGAGGGAGCAGTACTTC.

The chain links TRBV11-3 to TRBJ1-1; perhaps TRBD1 as D (6 bases). The CDR3 loop spans 13 amino acids. The ends were cut back, 5 bases at V and 2 bases at J, with 9 bases in the middle. The germline V gene has CDR1 SGHNT and CDR2 YENEEA. The CDR3 nucleotides are TGTGCCAGCAGCCGACAGGCAAACACTGAAGCTTTCTTT. It yields the protein CASSRQANTEAFF.

The count of this clone is one. V and J are TRBV7-8 and TRBJ2-5; TRBD2 matches 11 bases. Per germline, CDR1 SGHVS and CDR2 FQNEAQ. This CDR3 contains 18 residues. The ends lost 4 bases at V and 4 bases at J; junction bases unmatched: 14. In nucleotides, the CDR3 is TGTGCCAGCAGCTCCCTAGCGGGAGGCCGTCGTTTAGGAGAGACCCAGTACTTC. Amino acids: CASSSLAGGRRLGETQYF. Combining the CDR3 with reference TRBV7-8 and TRBJ2-5 gives the whole variable domain GAGVSQSPRYKVAKRGQDVALRCDPISGHVSLFWYQQALGQGPEFLTYFQNEAQLDKSGLPSDRFFAERPEGSVSTLKIQRTQQEDSAVYLCASSSLAGGRRLGETQYFGPGTRLLVL.

The chain links TRBV4-2 to TRBJ2-6; 10 bases map to TRBD1. V shed 1 base, J shed 3 bases, and the junction held 6 bases outside the gene matches. This CDR3 contains 18 residues. CDR1 is LGHNA and CDR2 is YNFKEQ in the germline V gene. Written as DNA, the CDR3 is TGTGCCAGCAGCCAAGCGGGACAGGGGAGGGTTGGGGCCAACGTCCTGACTTTC. This sequence encodes CASSQAGQGRVGANVLTF.

V usage is TRBV2 and J usage is TRBJ1-5; a possible D gene is TRBD1 (5 bases). This CDR3 comprises 13 residues. Trimming took off 6 bases at V and 8 bases at J, with 14 bases between the two ends. Germline V CDR1 and CDR2: SNHLY, FYNNEI. As DNA, the CDR3 is TGTGCCAGCAGGGCCGGGGGTGGTGAGCCCCAGCATTTT. Protein sequence: CASRAGGGEPQHF.

The CDR3 nucleotides are TGTGCCAGCAGGGCTTCTGGGGAGGAGGTCTACGAGCAGTACTTC. This codes for CASRASGEEVYEQYF. V gene TRBV27 combines with J gene TRBJ2-7; D possibly corresponds to TRBD2 (6 bases). This CDR3 region has 15 residues. Trimming took off 6 bases at V and 3 bases at J, with 18 bases between the two ends. In germline, CDR1 is MNHEY, CDR2 SMNVEV (reference sequence).

The chain employs TRBV15 and TRBJ2-5, with 12 positions matching TRBD1. The CDR3 contains 19 residues. Germline lookup yields CDR1 LNHNV and CDR2 YYDKDF (reference sequence). With V trimmed by 5 bases and J by 5 bases, 18 bases remained unmatched. CDR3 in amino acids: CATSGPRDRGRGAFETQYF. CDR3 DNA sequence: TGTGCCACCAGCGGGCCCCGGGACAGGGGGCGCGGGGCTTTTGAGACCCAGTACTTC.

J is TRBJ1-5 and V is TRBV19; 8 bases are shared with TRBD1. Germline-derived CDR1 and CDR2 are LNHDA and SQIVND (reference sequence). V was clipped by 5 bases and J by 5 bases; unmatched bases: 14. This CDR3 region has 17 residues. This CDR3 reads CASSPGRQGRHHQPQHF. CDR3 in DNA: TGTGCCAGTAGTCCCGGGCGACAGGGGCGCCACCATCAGCCCCAGCATTTT.

The chain links TRBV2 to TRBJ2-5; D is unresolved. The CDR3 length is 12 residues. Trimming took off 8 bases at V and 4 bases at J, with 11 bases between the two ends. CDR1 is SNHLY and CDR2 is FYNNEI in the germline V gene. DNA of the CDR3: TGTGCCAGCCTGAGAGAGAGAGAGACCCAGTACTTC. It translates to CASLRERETQYF.

This clone appeared once. This chain joins TRBV28 and TRBJ2-5; D unclear. The CDR3 length is 12 residues. The germline V gene encodes CDR1 MDHEN and CDR2 SYDVKM. V lost 3 bases and J lost 5, with 7 bases in between. Here the CDR3 DNA reads TGTGCCAGCAGTTTTTCCCGTGAGACCCAGTACTTC. Amino acid sequence: CASSFSRETQYF.

The rearrangement joins TRBV18 to TRBJ2-3; 8 positions match TRBD2. The CDR3 sequence is 17 residues long. Germline CDR1 and CDR2: KGHSH and LQKENI. V lost 5 bases to trimming and J lost 1 base; unmatched junction nucleotides: 11. The CDR3 loop is CASSSFSGKGGTDTQYF. For the CDR3, the DNA is TGTGCCAGCTCATCGTTTAGCGGGAAAGGGGGCACAGATACGCAGTATTTT.